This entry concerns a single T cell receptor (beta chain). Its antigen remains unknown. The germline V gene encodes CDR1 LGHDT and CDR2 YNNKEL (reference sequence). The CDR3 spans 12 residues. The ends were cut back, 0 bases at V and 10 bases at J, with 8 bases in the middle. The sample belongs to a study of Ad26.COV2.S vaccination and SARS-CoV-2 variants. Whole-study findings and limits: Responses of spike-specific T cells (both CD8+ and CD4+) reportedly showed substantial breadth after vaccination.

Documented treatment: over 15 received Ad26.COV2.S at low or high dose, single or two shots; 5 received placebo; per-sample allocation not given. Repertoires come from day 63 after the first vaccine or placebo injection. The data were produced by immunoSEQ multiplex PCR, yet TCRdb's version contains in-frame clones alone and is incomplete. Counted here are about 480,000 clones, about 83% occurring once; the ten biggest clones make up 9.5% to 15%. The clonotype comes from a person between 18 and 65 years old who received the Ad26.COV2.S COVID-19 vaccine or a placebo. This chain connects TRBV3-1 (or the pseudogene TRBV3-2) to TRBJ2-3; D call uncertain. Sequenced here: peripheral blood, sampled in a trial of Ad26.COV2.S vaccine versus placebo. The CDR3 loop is CASSQDNGAQYF. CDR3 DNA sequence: TGTGCCAGCAGCCAAGATAATGGGGCGCAGTATTTT.